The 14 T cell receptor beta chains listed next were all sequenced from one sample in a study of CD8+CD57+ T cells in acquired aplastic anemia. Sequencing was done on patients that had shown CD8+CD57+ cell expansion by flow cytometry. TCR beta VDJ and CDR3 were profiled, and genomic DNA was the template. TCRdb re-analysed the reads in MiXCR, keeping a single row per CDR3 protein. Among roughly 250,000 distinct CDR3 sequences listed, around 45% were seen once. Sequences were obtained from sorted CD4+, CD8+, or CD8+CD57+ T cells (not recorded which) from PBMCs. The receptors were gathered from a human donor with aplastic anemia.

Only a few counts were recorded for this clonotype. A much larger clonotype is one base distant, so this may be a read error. The CDR3 protein is CASSGRDRAYEQYF. CDR3 sequence (DNA): TGTGCCAGCAGTGGCCGGGACAGAGCCTACGAGCAGTACTTC. The chain recombines TRBV6-1 with TRBJ2-7; the match to TRBD1 covers 7 bases. Unmatched junction bases numbered 5, after V lost 4 bases and J lost 2 bases. Germline V CDR1 and CDR2: MNHNS, SASEGT. The CDR3 has 14 residues.

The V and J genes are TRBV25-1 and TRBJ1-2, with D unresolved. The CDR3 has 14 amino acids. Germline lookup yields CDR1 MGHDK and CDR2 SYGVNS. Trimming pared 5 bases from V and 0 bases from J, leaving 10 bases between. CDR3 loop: CASSYSSTNYGYTF. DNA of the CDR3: TGTGCCAGCAGTTACTCCTCTACTAACTATGGCTACACCTTC.

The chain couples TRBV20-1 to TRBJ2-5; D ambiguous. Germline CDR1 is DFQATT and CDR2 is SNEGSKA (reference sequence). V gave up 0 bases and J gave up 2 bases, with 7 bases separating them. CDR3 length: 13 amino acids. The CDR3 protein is CSARDVAQETQYF. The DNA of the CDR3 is TGCAGTGCTAGAGATGTGGCACAAGAGACCCAGTACTTC.

The CDR3 is CSATTGTGGYEQYF. The CDR3 nucleotides are TGCAGCGCCACGACCGGGACAGGGGGCTACGAGCAGTACTTC. V usage is TRBV29-1 and J usage is TRBJ2-7, with TRBD1 matching 11 bases. Germline trimming cut 7 bases from V and 3 bases from J; bases unmatched to any gene: 8. Germline-derived CDR1 and CDR2 are SQVTM and ANQGSEA. The CDR3 contains 14 residues.

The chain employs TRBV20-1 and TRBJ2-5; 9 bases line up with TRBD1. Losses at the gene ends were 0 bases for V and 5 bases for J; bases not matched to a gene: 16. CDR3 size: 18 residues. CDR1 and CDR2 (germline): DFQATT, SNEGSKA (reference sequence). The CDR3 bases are TGCAGTGCTAGAGATTGGACAGGGGTGAAATTCTCAAGTGAGACCCAGTACTTC. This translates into CSARDWTGVKFSSETQYF.

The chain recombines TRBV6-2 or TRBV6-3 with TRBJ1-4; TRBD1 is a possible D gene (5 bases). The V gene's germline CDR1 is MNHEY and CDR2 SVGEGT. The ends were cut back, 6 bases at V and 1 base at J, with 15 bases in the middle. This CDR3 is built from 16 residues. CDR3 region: CASSPTGAETNEKLFF. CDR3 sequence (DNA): TGTGCCAGCAGCCCCACCGGGGCAGAAACTAATGAAAAACTGTTTTTT.

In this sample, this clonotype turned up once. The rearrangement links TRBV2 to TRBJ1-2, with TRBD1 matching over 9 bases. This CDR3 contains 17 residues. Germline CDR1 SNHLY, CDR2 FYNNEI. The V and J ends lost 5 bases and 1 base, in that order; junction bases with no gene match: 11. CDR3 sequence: CASSLSFLGQGNYGYTF. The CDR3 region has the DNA TGTGCCAGCAGTTTATCTTTCTTGGGACAGGGTAACTATGGCTACACCTTC.

Here the CDR3 DNA reads TGTGCCACCAGCAGACAATCGTACACAGGGGCCCGGGAAAAACTGTTTTTT. As protein: CATSRQSYTGAREKLFF. J is TRBJ1-4 and V is TRBV15; 7 bases line up with TRBD1. The CDR3 loop spans 17 amino acids. The V gene end was trimmed by 2 bases and the J gene end by 8 bases; junction bases not matched to a gene: 14. Germline CDR1 is LNHNV and CDR2 is YYDKDF (reference sequence).

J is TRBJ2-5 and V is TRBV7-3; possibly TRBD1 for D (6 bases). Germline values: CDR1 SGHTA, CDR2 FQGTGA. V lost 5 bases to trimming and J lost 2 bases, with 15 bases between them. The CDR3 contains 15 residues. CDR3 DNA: TGTGCCAGCAGCCAAGCCGGGACACCACAAGAGACCCAGTACTTC. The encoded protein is CASSQAGTPQETQYF.

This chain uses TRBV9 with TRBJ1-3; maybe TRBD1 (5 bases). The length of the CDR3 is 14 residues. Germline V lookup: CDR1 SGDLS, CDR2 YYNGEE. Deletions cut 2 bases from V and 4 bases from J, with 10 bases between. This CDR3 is CASSVGDLGNTIYF. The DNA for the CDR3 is TGTGCCAGCAGCGTGGGGGACCTCGGAAACACCATATATTTT. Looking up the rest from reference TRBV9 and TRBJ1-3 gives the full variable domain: DSGVTQTPKHLITATGQRVTLRCSPRSGDLSVYWYQQSLDQGLQFLIQYYNGEERAKGNILERFSAQQFPDLHSELNLSSLELGDSALYFCASSVGDLGNTIYFGEGSWLTVV.

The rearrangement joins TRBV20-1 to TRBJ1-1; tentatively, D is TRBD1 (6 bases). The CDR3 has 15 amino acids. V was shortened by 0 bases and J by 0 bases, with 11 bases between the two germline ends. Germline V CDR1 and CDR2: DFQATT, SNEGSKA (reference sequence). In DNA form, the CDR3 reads TGCAGTGCTAGAGAGCAGGGGCACTTGAACACTGAAGCTTTCTTT. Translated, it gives CSAREQGHLNTEAFF.

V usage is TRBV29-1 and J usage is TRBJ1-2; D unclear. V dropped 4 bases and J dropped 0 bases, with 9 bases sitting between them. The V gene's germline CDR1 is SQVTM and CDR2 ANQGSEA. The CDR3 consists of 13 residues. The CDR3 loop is CSVVLVSNYGYTF. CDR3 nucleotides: TGCAGCGTTGTATTGGTATCTAACTATGGCTACACCTTC.

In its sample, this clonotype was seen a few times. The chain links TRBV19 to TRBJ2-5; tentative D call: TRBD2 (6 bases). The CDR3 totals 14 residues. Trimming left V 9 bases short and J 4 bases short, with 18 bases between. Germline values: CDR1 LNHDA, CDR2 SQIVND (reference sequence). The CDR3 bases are TGTGCCAGCTTCGGGGCGGGATCGGGAGAGACCCAGTACTTC. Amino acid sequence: CASFGAGSGETQYF.

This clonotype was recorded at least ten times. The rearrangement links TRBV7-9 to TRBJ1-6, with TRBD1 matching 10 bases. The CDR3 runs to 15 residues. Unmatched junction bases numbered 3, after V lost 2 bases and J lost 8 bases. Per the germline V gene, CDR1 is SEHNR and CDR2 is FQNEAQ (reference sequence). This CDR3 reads CASSLRDRGDSPLHF. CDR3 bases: TGTGCCAGCAGCTTAAGGGACAGGGGCGATTCACCCCTCCACTTT.